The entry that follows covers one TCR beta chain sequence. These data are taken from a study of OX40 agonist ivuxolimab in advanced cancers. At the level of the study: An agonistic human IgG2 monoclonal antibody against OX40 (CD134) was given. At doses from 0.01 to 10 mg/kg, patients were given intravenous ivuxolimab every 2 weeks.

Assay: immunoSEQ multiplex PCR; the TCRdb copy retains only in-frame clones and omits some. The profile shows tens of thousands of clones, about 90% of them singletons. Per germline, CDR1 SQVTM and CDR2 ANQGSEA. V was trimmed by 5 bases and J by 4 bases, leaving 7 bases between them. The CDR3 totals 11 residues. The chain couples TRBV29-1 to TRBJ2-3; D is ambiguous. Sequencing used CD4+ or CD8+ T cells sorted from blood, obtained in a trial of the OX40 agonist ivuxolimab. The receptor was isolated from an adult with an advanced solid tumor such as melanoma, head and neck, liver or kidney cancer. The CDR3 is CSVLRADTQYF. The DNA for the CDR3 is TGCAGCGTTTTACGCGCAGATACGCAGTATTTT.